This T cell receptor (beta chain) was retrieved from a study of T cells in Graves' hyperthyroidism and ophthalmopathy. Germline loops: CDR1 SGHNT, CDR2 YYREEE (reference sequence). V was clipped by 6 bases and J by 0 bases, with 21 bases between them. This CDR3 is 18 amino acids long. Study-wide findings and caveats: Most clonotypes expanded in thyroid above 0.001 were likewise present in blood. The authors' 13 V-J model separated ophthalmopathy from stable hyperthyroidism.

Extraction of PBMCs used roughly 9.3 ml of fresh peripheral blood. RNA transcripts were the template for amplifying TCR beta CDR3 regions. The HTBI set primed first-round TCR CDR3 RT-PCR. TCRdb re-derived calls from the multiplex PCR reads in MiXCR, one entry per CDR3 protein. The table has 400,000 to 600,000 distinct CDR3 sequences, roughly a sixth seen once. This clonotype was observed a handful of times. Its antigen is undetermined. The V gene is TRBV5-4, the J gene TRBJ2-2; no reliable D call. This receptor was obtained from a woman under 40 with Graves' ophthalmopathy. Material for sequencing was blood. The CDR3 DNA sequence: TGTGCCAGCACCTCGAGGCAGATGGTCCTATCGAACACCGGGGAGCTGTTTTTT. This sequence encodes CASTSRQMVLSNTGELFF.